This TCR beta chain comes out of a study of Ad26.COV2.S vaccination and SARS-CoV-2 variants. Study-wide results and caveats: The TCR breadth and depth analyses may have produced an underestimate of total T cell responses. Vaccine recipients had higher spike-specific TCR breadth than placebo recipients. Recipients of vaccine and of placebo showed similar breadth of their non-spike TCR repertoires.

Of note for this clone: The antigen is unknown.

Clones were read by immunoSEQ multiplex PCR, and TCRdb kept only the in-frame ones, dropping some. The table records just over 350,000 clones, around 92% of them present only once. Germline trimming cut 7 bases from V and 2 bases from J; bases unmatched to any gene: 11. Germline CDR1 and CDR2: SEHNR and FQNEAQ (reference sequence). The CDR3 consists of 17 residues. The chain carries TRBV7-9 and TRBJ2-3; TRBD2 matches 11 bases. The source was peripheral blood, collected after recovery from COVID-19. The source of this sequence is a human donor who had recovered from COVID-19. Written as DNA, the CDR3 is TGTGCCAGCAACCCTCTAGCGGGGGGCGGATTCACAGATACGCAGTATTTT. This sequence encodes CASNPLAGGGFTDTQYF.